This is a list of T cell receptor beta chains from one sample in a study of T cells after yellow fever vaccination. MiXCR, run by TCRdb on the 5' RACE reads, gives a single entry per CDR3 protein. This table has 200,000 to 300,000 distinct CDR3 sequences, about 3.7% appearing once. Sequences were derived from PBMCs, sampled 15 days after the yellow fever booster vaccination. The receptor set was obtained from a man between 18 and 35 years old who received the YFV17D yellow fever vaccine. The CDR3 runs from the conserved cysteine through the conserved F or W. A D gene is named only where the DNA matches it firmly. Clone size, where shown, is once, few, many, or a class for clones that have expanded.

clone_size | d_call | cdr3_length | j_call | v_call | cdr3_nt | cdr3_aa
many | NA | 17 | TRBJ1-3 | TRBV5-1 | TGCGCCAGCAGGGGCGGCGGTGGGCTGAGCTCTGGAAACACCATATATTTT | CASRGGGGLSSGNTIYF
few | NA | 14 | TRBJ2-1 | TRBV20-1 | TGCAGTGCTAGTTTGCCAGGGGCCATCGGTGAGCAGTTCTTC | CSASLPGAIGEQFF
many | NA | 15 | TRBJ2-5 | TRBV9 | TGTGCCAGCAGCCCTGGGGGGCCGTCCTGGGAGACCCAGTACTTC | CASSPGGPSWETQYF
many | TRBD1 | 14 | TRBJ2-2 | TRBV5-1 | TGCGCCAGCCAGGGACAGGCGAACACCGGGGAGCTGTTTTTT | CASQGQANTGELFF
many | NA | 12 | TRBJ2-1 | TRBV20-1 | TGCAGTGCTAGTTGGATCGGCAATGAGCAGTTCTTC | CSASWIGNEQFF
many | TRBD1 | 18 | TRBJ2-6 | TRBV12-3/TRBV12-4 | TGTGCCAGCAGTTTTCCCGTGGCAGGGGGCTCTGGGGCCAACGTCCTGACTTTC | CASSFPVAGGSGANVLTF
many | NA | 11 | TRBJ1-1 | TRBV6-6 | TGTGCCAGCAGTTACGGGCCTGAAGCTTTCTTT | CASSYGPEAFF
many | NA | 17 | TRBJ1-1 | TRBV6-5 | TGTGCCAGCAGTTACCTTTTCGAAGGGGGGTCGAACACTGAAGCTTTCTTT | CASSYLFEGGSNTEAFF
NA | NA | 11 | TRBJ1-4 | TRBV30 | TGTGCCTGGAGTATGGGGGGGGACCTGTTTTTT | CAWSMGGDLFF
many | TRBD2 | 15 | TRBJ2-3 | TRBV11-2 | TGTGCCAGCAGCTTAGGGGGGGACTATACAGATACGCAGTATTTT | CASSLGGDYTDTQYF